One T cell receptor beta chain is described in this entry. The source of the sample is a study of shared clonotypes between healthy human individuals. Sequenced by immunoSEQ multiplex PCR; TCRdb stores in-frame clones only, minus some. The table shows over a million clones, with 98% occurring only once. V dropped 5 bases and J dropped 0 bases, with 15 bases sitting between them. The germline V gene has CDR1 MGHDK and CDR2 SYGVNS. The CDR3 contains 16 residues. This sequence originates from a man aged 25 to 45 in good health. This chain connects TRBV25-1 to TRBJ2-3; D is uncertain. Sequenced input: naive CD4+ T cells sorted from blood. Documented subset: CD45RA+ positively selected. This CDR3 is CASSPMGAVSTDTQYF. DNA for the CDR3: TGTGCCAGCAGTCCCATGGGTGCAGTTAGCACAGATACGCAGTATTTT.